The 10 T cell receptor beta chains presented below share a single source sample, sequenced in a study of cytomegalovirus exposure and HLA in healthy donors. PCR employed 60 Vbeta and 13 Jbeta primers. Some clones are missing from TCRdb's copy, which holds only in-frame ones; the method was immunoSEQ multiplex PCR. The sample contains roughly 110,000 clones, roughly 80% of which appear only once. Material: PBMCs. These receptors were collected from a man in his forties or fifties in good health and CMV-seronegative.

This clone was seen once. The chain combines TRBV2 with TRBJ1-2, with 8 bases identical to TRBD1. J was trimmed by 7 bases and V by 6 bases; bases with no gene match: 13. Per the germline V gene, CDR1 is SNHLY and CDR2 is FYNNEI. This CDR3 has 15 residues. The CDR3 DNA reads TGTGCCAGCAGGGTCCCGGGACAGGCCAGACTTGGCTACACCTTC. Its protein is CASRVPGQARLGYTF.

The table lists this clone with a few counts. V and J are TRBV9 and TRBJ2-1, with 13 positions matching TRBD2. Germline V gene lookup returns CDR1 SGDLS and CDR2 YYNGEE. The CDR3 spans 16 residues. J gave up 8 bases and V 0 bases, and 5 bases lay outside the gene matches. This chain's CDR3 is CASSVGQLAGGHEQFF. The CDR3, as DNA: TGTGCCAGCAGCGTAGGTCAACTAGCGGGGGGGCATGAGCAGTTCTTC.

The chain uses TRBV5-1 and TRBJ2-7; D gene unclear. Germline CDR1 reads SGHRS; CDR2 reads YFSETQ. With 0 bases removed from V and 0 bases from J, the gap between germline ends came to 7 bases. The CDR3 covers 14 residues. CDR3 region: CASSLDGSSYEQYF. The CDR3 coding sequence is TGCGCCAGCAGCTTGGACGGTAGCTCCTACGAGCAGTACTTC.

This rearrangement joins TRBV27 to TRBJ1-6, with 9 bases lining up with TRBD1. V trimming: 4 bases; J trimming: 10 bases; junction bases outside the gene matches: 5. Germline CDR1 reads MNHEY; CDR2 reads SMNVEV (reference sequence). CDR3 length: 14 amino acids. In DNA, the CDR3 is TGTGCCAGCAGTTGGACAGGGGCCGGGTCACCCCTCCACTTT. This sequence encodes CASSWTGAGSPLHF.

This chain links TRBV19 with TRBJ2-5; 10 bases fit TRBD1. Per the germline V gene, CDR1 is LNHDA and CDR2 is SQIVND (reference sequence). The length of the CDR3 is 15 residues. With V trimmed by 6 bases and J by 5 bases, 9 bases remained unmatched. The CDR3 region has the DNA TGTGCCAGTAGCCCGAGACAGGGGGCGGGGGAGACCCAGTACTTC. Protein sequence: CASSPRQGAGETQYF.

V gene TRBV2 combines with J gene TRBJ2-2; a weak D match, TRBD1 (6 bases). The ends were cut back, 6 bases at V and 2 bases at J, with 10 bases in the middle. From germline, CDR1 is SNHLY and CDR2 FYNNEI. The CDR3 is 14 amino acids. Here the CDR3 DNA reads TGTGCCAGCAGGTGGGGGCTAAACACCGGGGAGCTGTTTTTT. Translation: CASRWGLNTGELFF.

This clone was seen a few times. CDR3 DNA sequence: TGTGCCAGCAGCCAAGACAGGGGGCTTGAGACCCAGTACTTC. Its translation is CASSQDRGLETQYF. J is TRBJ2-5 and V is TRBV14; TRBD1 matches 8 bases. Per the germline V gene, CDR1 is SGHDN and CDR2 is FVKESK. The CDR3 sequence is 14 residues long. Trimming cost V 0 bases and J 5 bases; bases outside gene matches: 2.

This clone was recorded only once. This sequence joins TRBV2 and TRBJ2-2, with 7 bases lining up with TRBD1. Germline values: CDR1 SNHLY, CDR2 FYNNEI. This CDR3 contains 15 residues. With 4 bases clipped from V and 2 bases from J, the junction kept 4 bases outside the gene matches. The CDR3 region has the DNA TGTGCCAGCAGTGGACAGGGAGTCAACACCGGGGAGCTGTTTTTT. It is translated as CASSGQGVNTGELFF.

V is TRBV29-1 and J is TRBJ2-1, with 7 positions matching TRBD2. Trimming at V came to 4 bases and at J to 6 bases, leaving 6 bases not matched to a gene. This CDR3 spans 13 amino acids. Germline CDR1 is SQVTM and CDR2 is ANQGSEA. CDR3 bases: TGCAGCGTTGCAACCGGCGGGAGCAATGAGCAGTTCTTC. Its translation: CSVATGGSNEQFF.

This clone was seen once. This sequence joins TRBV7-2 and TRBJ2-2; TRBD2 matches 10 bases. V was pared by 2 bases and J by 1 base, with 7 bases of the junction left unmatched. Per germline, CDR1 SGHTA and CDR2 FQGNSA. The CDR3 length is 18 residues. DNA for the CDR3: TGTGCCAGCAGCTTACTCGTTCTAGCGGGGGTGAACACCGGGGAGCTGTTTTTT. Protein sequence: CASSLLVLAGVNTGELFF.